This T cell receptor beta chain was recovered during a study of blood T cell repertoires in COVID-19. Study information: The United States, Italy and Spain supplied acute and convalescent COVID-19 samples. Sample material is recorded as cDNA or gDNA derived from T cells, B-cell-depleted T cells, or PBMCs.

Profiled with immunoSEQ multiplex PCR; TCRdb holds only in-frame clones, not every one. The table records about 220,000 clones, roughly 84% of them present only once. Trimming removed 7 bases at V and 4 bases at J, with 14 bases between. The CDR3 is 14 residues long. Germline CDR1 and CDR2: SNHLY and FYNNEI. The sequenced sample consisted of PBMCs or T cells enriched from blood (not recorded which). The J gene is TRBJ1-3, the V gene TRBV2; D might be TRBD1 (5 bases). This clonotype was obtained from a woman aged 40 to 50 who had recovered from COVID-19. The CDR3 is CASTREFGGNTIYF. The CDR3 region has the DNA TGTGCCAGCACCAGGGAATTTGGAGGAAACACCATATATTTT.